This is a list of T cell receptor beta chains from one sample in a study of Tregs in tolerant kidney transplant recipients. Sequencing was performed with immunoSEQ multiplex PCR; in TCRdb, only in-frame clones are kept and a portion is missing. The table has about 60,000 clones, over 85% seen once. The specimen was CD8+ T cells from blood, collected before the transplant. The receptors stem from a human donor who received a combined kidney and bone marrow transplant. Both conserved end residues are part of each CDR3. The D gene is left open where the match is weak. Clone size, where shown, is once, few, many, or a class for clones that have expanded.

j_call v_call cdr3_length d_call clone_size cdr3_aa cdr3_nt
TRBJ2-1 TRBV27 17 TRBD2 - CASSLYGLAISYNEQFF TGTGCCAGCAGTTTATACGGACTAGCGATTTCCTACAATGAGCAGTTCTTC
TRBJ1-1 TRBV2 14 - - CARKGGDRNTEAFF TGTGCCAGAAAAGGGGGGGACCGGAACACTGAAGCTTTCTTT
TRBJ1-1 TRBV27 15 - - CASSLSAGPLREAFF TGTGCCAGCAGTTTATCCGCAGGGCCCCTCAGGGAAGCTTTCTTT
TRBJ2-1 TRBV9 16 TRBD1 few CASSVDIRGIFVEQFF TGTGCCAGCAGCGTAGATATCAGGGGGATCTTCGTTGAGCAGTTCTTC
TRBJ2-7 TRBV9 14 TRBD1 once CASSGQGTFYEQYF TGTGCCAGCAGCGGACAGGGGACTTTCTACGAGCAGTACTTC
TRBJ1-1 TRBV27 13 TRBD1 - CASSYFRGTEAFF TGTGCCAGCAGTTACTTCAGGGGGACTGAAGCTTTCTTT
TRBJ2-7 TRBV6-5 16 - - CASSYSIGRVSYEQYF TGTGCCAGCAGTTACTCGATCGGCAGGGTTTCCTACGAGCAGTACTTC
TRBJ1-1 TRBV21-1 14 - - CASSKGQMNTEAFF TGTGCCAGCAGCAAAGGACAGATGAACACTGAAGCTTTCTTT
TRBJ1-2 TRBV25-1 13 - - CASSEHSNYGYTF TGTGCCAGCAGTGAGCACTCTAACTATGGCTACACCTTC
TRBJ2-7 TRBV30 12 - - CAWSVLGGEQYF TGTGCCTGGAGTGTACTAGGAGGCGAGCAGTACTTC
TRBJ2-7 TRBV19 14 TRBD1 - CASSIGAGGDEQYF TGTGCCAGTAGTATCGGAGCAGGGGGCGATGAGCAGTACTTC
TRBJ2-5 TRBV9 14 - - CASSVAVRGETQYF TGTGCCAGCAGCGTAGCGGTTCGGGGAGAGACCCAGTACTTC
TRBJ2-4 TRBV4-2 17 TRBD1 - CASSQRDRGWAKNIQYF TGTGCCAGCAGCCAACGAGACAGGGGATGGGCCAAAAACATTCAGTACTTC
TRBJ1-1 TRBV15 16 - once CATSPRRTAQSSEAFF TGTGCCACCAGTCCGCGACGGACAGCACAAAGTAGTGAAGCTTTCTTT
TRBJ1-1 TRBV11-2 12 - - CASSLDTPGAFF TGTGCCAGCAGCTTAGACACCCCCGGGGCTTTCTTT
TRBJ2-1 TRBV6-5 15 - once CASSPGHSSYNEQFF TGTGCCAGCAGTCCTGGGCACAGCTCCTACAATGAGCAGTTCTTC
TRBJ2-6 TRBV19 18 TRBD2 - CASSVLVGRDSGANVLTF TGTGCCAGTAGTGTACTGGTCGGGAGGGACTCTGGGGCCAACGTCCTGACTTTC
TRBJ2-3 TRBV9 21 - - CASSAPWGGTGPFPNTDTQYF TGTGCCAGCAGCGCCCCCTGGGGAGGGACAGGTCCATTTCCCAACACAGATACGCAGTATTTT
TRBJ2-7 TRBV9 14 - - CASSTTGSSYEQYF TGTGCCAGCAGCACGACCGGGTCCTCCTACGAGCAGTACTTC
TRBJ1-1 TRBV5-6 13 - - CASSPGADNGAFF TGTGCCAGCAGCCCTGGGGCGGACAATGGGGCTTTCTTT
TRBJ1-2 TRBV5-1 16 TRBD1 - CASSLTPGQGSDGYTF TGCGCCAGCAGCTTGACTCCGGGACAGGGATCCGATGGCTACACCTTC
TRBJ2-7 TRBV4-1 12 - - CASSRDKGEQYF TGCGCCAGCAGCCGGGACAAGGGGGAGCAGTACTTC
TRBJ2-5 TRBV4-1 13 - - CASSLRLQETQYF TGCGCCAGCAGCCTTCGTCTCCAAGAGACCCAGTACTTC
TRBJ2-7 TRBV11-2 13 - - CASSIGQSYEQYF TGTGCCAGCAGCATCGGACAGAGCTACGAGCAGTACTTC
TRBJ2-1 TRBV4-1 13 - - CASSQGGGNEQFF TGCGCCAGCAGCCAAGGCGGCGGTAATGAGCAGTTCTTC
TRBJ2-1 TRBV4-2 15 TRBD1 - CASSQEQGAYNEQFF TGTGCCAGCAGCCAAGAACAGGGGGCCTACAATGAGCAGTTCTTC
TRBJ1-2 TRBV19 12 - few CASSLRDYGYTF TGTGCCAGTAGTCTCCGGGACTATGGCTACACCTTC
TRBJ2-1 TRBV4-3 13 - - CASSPARGEEQFF TGCGCCAGCAGCCCCGCGCGGGGTGAGGAGCAGTTCTTC
TRBJ1-1 TRBV5-1 13 TRBD1 once CASSLGQGNEAFF TGCGCCAGCAGCTTGGGACAGGGAAATGAAGCTTTCTTT